Each of the 16 T cell receptor beta chains below was sequenced from the same sample in a study of cytomegalovirus exposure and HLA in healthy donors. Both 60 Vbeta primers and 13 Jbeta primers went into the PCR. Some clones are missing from TCRdb's copy, which holds only in-frame ones; the method was immunoSEQ multiplex PCR. Here the sample spans some 150,000 clones, 60% to 80% being singletons. The sample consisted of PBMCs. The receptors stem from a male donor in good health and CMV-seronegative.

V usage is TRBV7-9 and J usage is TRBJ2-3, with D perhaps matching TRBD1 (6 bases). This CDR3 has 14 amino acids. V was shortened by 5 bases and J by 2 bases, with 11 bases between the two germline ends. Germline values: CDR1 SEHNR, CDR2 FQNEAQ (reference sequence). CDR3 protein: CASSPQGITDTQYF. In DNA form, the CDR3 reads TGTGCCAGCAGCCCCCAGGGGATCACAGATACGCAGTATTTT.

The gene calls are TRBV19 and TRBJ1-2; D is unclear. The length of the CDR3 is 14 residues. Trimming took 6 bases from V and 0 from J, leaving 11 bases between them. The germline V gene has CDR1 LNHDA and CDR2 SQIVND (reference sequence). CDR3 protein: CASRDRRTNYGYTF. In nucleotides, the CDR3 is TGTGCCAGTAGGGATAGGAGGACTAACTATGGCTACACCTTC.

This chain links TRBV2 with TRBJ2-1; D is perhaps TRBD1 (6 bases). Germline CDR1 and CDR2: SNHLY and FYNNEI. V was clipped by 6 bases and J by 4 bases, with 13 bases between them. The CDR3 loop spans 14 amino acids. As DNA, the CDR3 is TGTGCCAGCAGGGTCGGACAGTTATACAATGAGCAGTTCTTC. Protein: CASRVGQLYNEQFF.

V gene TRBV11-2 combines with J gene TRBJ1-2; tentative D call: TRBD1 (5 bases). The V end lost 5 bases, the J end lost 3 bases, and 10 bases lay between the germline ends. CDR3 length equals 13 residues. Germline V CDR1 and CDR2: SGHAT, FQNNGV. The CDR3 loop is CASSRGDHYGYTF. CDR3 bases: TGTGCCAGCAGCCGGGGGGACCACTATGGCTACACCTTC.

This chain uses TRBV18 with TRBJ2-3; 14 nucleotides match TRBD2. V was pared by 3 bases and J by 5 bases, with 1 base of the junction left unmatched. Germline loops: CDR1 KGHSH, CDR2 LQKENI. This CDR3 is built from 15 residues. This CDR3 reads CASSPGLAGEDTQYF. The CDR3 DNA reads as TGTGCCAGCTCACCGGGACTAGCGGGGGAAGATACGCAGTATTTT.

The chain is built from TRBV5-1 and TRBJ2-7; D not resolved. This CDR3 region has 11 residues. The V gene's germline CDR1 is SGHRS and CDR2 YFSETQ. Trimming took 2 bases from V and 6 from J, leaving 6 bases between them. CDR3 coding DNA: TGCGCCAGCAGCTTAATCAGCGAGCAGTACTTC. Amino acids: CASSLISEQYF. Variable domain in full (rest from reference TRBV5-1 and TRBJ2-7): KAGVTQTPRYLIKTRGQQVTLSCSPISGHRSVSWYQQTPGQGLQFLFEYFSETQRNKGNFPGRFSGRQFSNSRSEMNVSTLELGDSALYLCASSLISEQYFGPGTRLTVT.

This sequence joins TRBV6-6 and TRBJ1-5; TRBD1 aligns across 8 bases. J lost 2 bases, V lost 5 bases, and 5 bases had no gene match. Germline CDR1 reads MNHNY; CDR2 reads SVGAGI (reference sequence). The CDR3 extends over 15 amino acids. This CDR3 reads CASSRAGGGNQPQHF. The DNA of the CDR3 is TGTGCCAGCAGTCGGGCAGGGGGCGGCAATCAGCCCCAGCATTTT.

The chain combines TRBV27 with TRBJ2-1; 9 nucleotides line up with TRBD2. This CDR3 is 15 amino acids long. J lost 7 bases, V lost 6 bases, and 10 bases had no gene match. Germline V lookup: CDR1 MNHEY, CDR2 SMNVEV (reference sequence). CDR3 nucleotides: TGTGCCAGCAGGCGGGGGGGCAAGAGCGGTAATGAGCAGTTCTTC. It encodes CASRRGGKSGNEQFF.

This chain joins TRBV4-2 and TRBJ1-2; 9 bases are a match to TRBD1. The CDR3 is 15 amino acids. Germline lookup yields CDR1 LGHNA and CDR2 YNFKEQ. J gave up 1 base and V 4 bases, and 4 bases lay outside the gene matches. The chain's CDR3 is CASSPGQGINYGYTF. The CDR3 DNA is TGTGCCAGCAGCCCCGGACAGGGGATTAACTATGGCTACACCTTC.

This chain joins TRBV29-1 and TRBJ2-1, with TRBD2 matching over 13 bases. The CDR3 is made up of 15 amino acids. With 7 bases clipped from V and 9 bases from J, the junction kept 12 bases outside the gene matches. The germline gives CDR1 SQVTM, CDR2 ANQGSEA. The CDR3 protein is CSAVTGTSGASEQFF. The CDR3 nucleotides are TGCAGCGCCGTTACCGGGACTAGCGGGGCAAGTGAGCAGTTCTTC.

The count of this clone is one. The chain combines TRBV5-1 with TRBJ2-2; D gene unclear. Germline CDR1 SGHRS, CDR2 YFSETQ. Trimming pared 1 base from V and 2 bases from J, leaving 9 bases between. This CDR3 spans 15 amino acids. CDR3 nucleotides: TGCGCCAGCAGCTTGATTGGGCAAAACACCGGGGAGCTGTTTTTT. This codes for CASSLIGQNTGELFF.

A single count supports this clone. This chain connects TRBV19 to TRBJ2-3, with 8 bases fitting TRBD2. The CDR3 has 17 amino acids. CDR1 LNHDA and CDR2 SQIVND come from the germline V gene (reference sequence). V lost 3 bases, J lost 1 base, and 9 bases stayed unmatched. The CDR3 reads CASSINGGVWGTDTQYF. The CDR3 DNA reads TGTGCCAGTAGTATTAACGGGGGGGTCTGGGGCACAGATACGCAGTATTTT.

The chain employs TRBV7-9 and TRBJ2-1; D is unclear. The germline V gene has CDR1 SEHNR and CDR2 FQNEAQ (reference sequence). The length of the CDR3 is 11 residues. Trimming left V 2 bases short and J 9 bases short, with 5 bases between. CDR3 region: CASSLYGEQFF. DNA of the CDR3: TGTGCCAGCAGCTTATACGGTGAGCAGTTCTTC.

The chain recombines TRBV5-8 with TRBJ1-4; 7 bases map to TRBD1. This CDR3 is 15 amino acids long. Per the germline V gene, CDR1 is SGHTS and CDR2 is YDEGEE. V gave up 4 bases and J gave up 7 bases; unmatched junction bases: 10. CDR3 amino acids: CASSQNRGWREKLFF. The CDR3 region has the DNA TGTGCCAGCAGCCAGAACAGGGGTTGGCGTGAAAAACTGTTTTTT.

In this sample, this clone turned up many times. The genes are TRBV20-1 and TRBJ1-1, with D possibly matching TRBD1 (5 bases). CDR3 length equals 11 residues. Per germline, CDR1 DFQATT and CDR2 SNEGSKA (reference sequence). The CDR3 sequence is CRWGAETEAFF. The CDR3, as DNA: TGCAGATGGGGCGCGGAGACTGAAGCTTTCTTT.

This chain links TRBV7-9 with TRBJ1-5, with a weak D call TRBD1 (6 bases). V gave up 1 base and J gave up 2 bases, with 6 bases separating them. CDR3 length: 14 amino acids. The germline CDR1 and CDR2 sequences are SEHNR and FQNEAQ (reference sequence). The CDR3 sequence is CASSLDRGNQPQHF. CDR3 nucleotides: TGTGCCAGCAGCTTAGACAGGGGCAATCAGCCCCAGCATTTT.